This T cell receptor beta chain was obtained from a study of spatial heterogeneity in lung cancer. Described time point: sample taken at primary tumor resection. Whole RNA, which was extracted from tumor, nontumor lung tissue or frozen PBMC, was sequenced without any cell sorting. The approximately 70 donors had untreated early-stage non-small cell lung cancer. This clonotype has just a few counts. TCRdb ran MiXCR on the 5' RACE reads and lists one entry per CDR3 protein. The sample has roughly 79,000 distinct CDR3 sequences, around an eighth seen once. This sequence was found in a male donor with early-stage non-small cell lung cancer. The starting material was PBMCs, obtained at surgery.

CDR3 DNA: TGCGCCAGCAGCTTGGCCCGGTCAGGTTCCCTGTTTAATACGCAGTATTTT. Its translation is CASSLARSGSLFNTQYF. The chain links TRBV5-1 to TRBJ2-3, with no clear D. The germline V gene encodes CDR1 SGHRS and CDR2 YFSETQ. Deletions cut 0 bases from V and 7 bases from J, with 21 bases between. This CDR3 is 17 amino acids long.